These T cell receptor beta chains were read from a single sample in a study of prognosis after radiotherapy for stage I lung cancer. A single record per CDR3 protein comes from TCRdb applying MiXCR to the multiplex PCR reads. This table holds over 45,000 distinct CDR3 sequences, more than 20% found once. This sample comprised PBMCs, obtained before or after stereotactic body radiation therapy (not recorded which). The source is a donor aged 50 or older with non-small cell lung cancer. The CDR3 runs from the conserved cysteine through the conserved F or W. The order of the fields is D gene, V gene, clone size, J gene, CDR3 protein, CDR3 DNA. D genes are given only for firm matches. Expanded clones are given a class, and other clones once, few, many or no size at all.

D gene: .; V gene: TRBV5-5; clone size: many; J gene: TRBJ2-3; CDR3 protein: CASSWLGTNTDTQYF; CDR3 DNA: TGTGCCAGCAGCTGGCTCGGGACAAACACAGATACGCAGTATTTT
D gene: .; V gene: TRBV10-3; clone size: many; J gene: TRBJ1-2; CDR3 protein: CAISESGGDGYTF; CDR3 DNA: TGTGCCATCAGTGAGTCTGGTGGAGATGGCTACACCTTC
D gene: .; V gene: TRBV19; clone size: many; J gene: TRBJ2-2; CDR3 protein: CASSIATEGRELFF; CDR3 DNA: TGTGCCAGTAGTATCGCGACAGAAGGGAGGGAGCTGTTTTTT
D gene: TRBD2; V gene: TRBV19; clone size: many; J gene: TRBJ2-1; CDR3 protein: CASIPTSGESNEQFF; CDR3 DNA: TGTGCCAGTATCCCGACTAGCGGGGAATCCAATGAGCAGTTCTTC
D gene: TRBD2; V gene: TRBV5-4; clone size: .; J gene: TRBJ2-1; CDR3 protein: CASSLAPGLAGYNEQFF; CDR3 DNA: TGTGCCAGCAGCTTGGCCCCCGGACTAGCGGGGTACAATGAGCAGTTCTTC
D gene: .; V gene: TRBV3-2; clone size: many; J gene: TRBJ2-3; CDR3 protein: CASSLLAGGGDTQYF; CDR3 DNA: TGTGCCAGCAGCCTACTAGCGGGGGGGGGAGATACGCAGTATTTT
D gene: .; V gene: TRBV6-2/TRBV6-3; clone size: .; J gene: TRBJ1-2; CDR3 protein: CASSYSCRGCYTF; CDR3 DNA: TGTGCCAGCAGTTACTCTTGCAGGGGTTGCTACACCTTC
D gene: TRBD1; V gene: TRBV6-1; clone size: many; J gene: TRBJ2-6; CDR3 protein: CASSRQGVASGANVLTF; CDR3 DNA: TGTGCCAGCAGTCGACAGGGGGTCGCCTCTGGGGCCAACGTCCTGACTTTC
D gene: .; V gene: TRBV29-1; clone size: few; J gene: TRBJ1-2; CDR3 protein: CSVLNRERVYGYTF; CDR3 DNA: TGCAGCGTTCTCAACAGGGAACGGGTCTATGGCTACACCTTC
D gene: .; V gene: TRBV20-1; clone size: many; J gene: TRBJ1-5; CDR3 protein: CSARAGRFLSNQPQHF; CDR3 DNA: TGCAGTGCTAGAGCTGGCAGATTCCTTAGCAATCAGCCCCAGCATTTT
D gene: .; V gene: TRBV28; clone size: many; J gene: TRBJ2-7; CDR3 protein: CASSLPSGTYEQYF; CDR3 DNA: TGTGCCAGCAGTTTACCCAGCGGAACCTACGAGCAGTACTTC
D gene: .; V gene: TRBV10-3; clone size: many; J gene: TRBJ1-4; CDR3 protein: CAIDPTGTNEKLFF; CDR3 DNA: TGTGCCATCGACCCGACAGGCACTAATGAAAAACTGTTTTTT
D gene: .; V gene: TRBV6-1; clone size: many; J gene: TRBJ1-5; CDR3 protein: CASSRTALSNQPQHF; CDR3 DNA: TGTGCCAGCAGCCGCACAGCCCTATCCAATCAGCCCCAGCATTTT
D gene: .; V gene: TRBV13; clone size: many; J gene: TRBJ1-1; CDR3 protein: CATNREPEAFF; CDR3 DNA: TGTGCAACCAACAGGGAGCCTGAAGCTTTCTTT
D gene: .; V gene: TRBV10-3; clone size: many; J gene: TRBJ1-5; CDR3 protein: CAISGQGNQPQHF; CDR3 DNA: TGTGCCATCAGTGGACAGGGCAATCAGCCCCAGCATTTT
D gene: .; V gene: TRBV24-1; clone size: many; J gene: TRBJ2-6; CDR3 protein: CATSDSTAHSGANVLTF; CDR3 DNA: TGTGCCACCAGTGATTCGACAGCACACTCTGGGGCCAACGTCCTGACTTTC
D gene: TRBD2; V gene: TRBV14; clone size: .; J gene: TRBJ2-1; CDR3 protein: CASCPSGTSYYNEQFF; CDR3 DNA: TGTGCCAGCTGCCCATCCGGGACTAGCTACTACAATGAGCAGTTCTTC
D gene: .; V gene: TRBV6-1; clone size: many; J gene: TRBJ2-2; CDR3 protein: CASISLTGAGELFF; CDR3 DNA: TGTGCCAGCATCTCCCTGACGGGAGCCGGGGAGCTGTTTTTT
D gene: .; V gene: TRBV15; clone size: many; J gene: TRBJ2-3; CDR3 protein: CATSRGDLLTDTQYF; CDR3 DNA: TGTGCCACCAGCAGAGGGGACTTGCTCACAGATACGCAGTATTTT
D gene: .; V gene: TRBV10-2; clone size: many; J gene: TRBJ2-2; CDR3 protein: CASNSDKSTGSGELFF; CDR3 DNA: TGCGCCAGCAACTCAGACAAGTCTACGGGGTCCGGGGAGCTGTTTTTT
D gene: .; V gene: TRBV11-2; clone size: many; J gene: TRBJ1-1; CDR3 protein: CASSPPWANTEAFF; CDR3 DNA: TGTGCCAGCAGCCCCCCCTGGGCGAACACTGAAGCTTTCTTT
D gene: .; V gene: TRBV9; clone size: many; J gene: TRBJ1-5; CDR3 protein: CASSVGGAGNQPQHF; CDR3 DNA: TGTGCCAGCAGCGTAGGGGGTGCGGGCAATCAGCCCCAGCATTTT
D gene: .; V gene: TRBV12-3/TRBV12-4; clone size: many; J gene: TRBJ1-4; CDR3 protein: CASSFGVGEKLFF; CDR3 DNA: TGTGCCAGCAGTTTCGGGGTGGGCGAAAAACTGTTTTTT
D gene: .; V gene: TRBV3-1; clone size: many; J gene: TRBJ1-6; CDR3 protein: CASSQGLTGREVAPLHF; CDR3 DNA: TGTGCCAGCAGCCAAGGTCTAACAGGACGGGAGGTGGCACCCCTCCACTTT
D gene: .; V gene: TRBV5-1; clone size: many; J gene: TRBJ2-5; CDR3 protein: CASSSELAETQYF; CDR3 DNA: TGCGCCAGCAGTTCCGAGCTGGCTGAGACCCAGTACTTC
D gene: TRBD1; V gene: TRBV5-1; clone size: many; J gene: TRBJ1-2; CDR3 protein: CASSLTGGLSGYTF; CDR3 DNA: TGCGCCAGCAGCTTGACAGGGGGGCTTTCGGGCTACACCTTC
D gene: TRBD2; V gene: TRBV27; clone size: many; J gene: TRBJ2-7; CDR3 protein: CASSLKRGSYEQYF; CDR3 DNA: TGTGCCAGCAGCCTAAAGCGGGGGTCCTACGAGCAGTACTTC
D gene: TRBD2; V gene: TRBV5-1; clone size: many; J gene: TRBJ2-5; CDR3 protein: CASSHGLGQETQYF; CDR3 DNA: TGCGCCAGCAGCCACGGACTAGGCCAAGAGACCCAGTACTTC
D gene: TRBD1; V gene: TRBV6-1; clone size: many; J gene: TRBJ2-7; CDR3 protein: CASSGLLGQGDSSYEQYF; CDR3 DNA: TGTGCCAGCAGTGGACTTCTGGGACAGGGGGATAGCTCCTACGAGCAGTACTTC
D gene: TRBD2; V gene: TRBV6-2/TRBV6-3; clone size: many; J gene: TRBJ2-3; CDR3 protein: CASQPGLAGVDTQYF; CDR3 DNA: TGTGCCAGCCAACCGGGACTAGCCGGTGTAGATACGCAGTATTTT
D gene: TRBD1; V gene: TRBV11-2; clone size: many; J gene: TRBJ2-7; CDR3 protein: CASRLGGTGGNEQYF; CDR3 DNA: TGTGCCAGCAGGCTTGGAGGGACAGGGGGCAACGAGCAGTACTTC
D gene: .; V gene: TRBV12-3/TRBV12-4; clone size: .; J gene: TRBJ2-3; CDR3 protein: CASSLDRGTSTDTQYF; CDR3 DNA: TGTGCCAGCAGTTTAGATAGGGGTACTAGCACAGATACGCAGTATTTT
D gene: TRBD1; V gene: TRBV6-1; clone size: many; J gene: TRBJ1-5; CDR3 protein: CASNRQGRQPQHF; CDR3 DNA: TGTGCCAGCAACCGACAGGGTCGGCAGCCCCAGCATTTT
D gene: TRBD2; V gene: TRBV20-1; clone size: many; J gene: TRBJ2-3; CDR3 protein: CSASAGVTDTQYF; CDR3 DNA: TGCAGTGCTTCGGCGGGGGTCACAGATACGCAGTATTTT
D gene: .; V gene: TRBV28; clone size: many; J gene: TRBJ1-5; CDR3 protein: CASGIQESGQPQHF; CDR3 DNA: TGTGCCAGCGGAATACAGGAATCCGGTCAGCCCCAGCATTTT
D gene: .; V gene: TRBV28; clone size: .; J gene: TRBJ1-2; CDR3 protein: CASSLTQGASGYTF; CDR3 DNA: TGTGCCAGCAGTCTCACACAGGGTGCAAGCGGCTACACCTTC
D gene: TRBD2; V gene: TRBV7-6; clone size: many; J gene: TRBJ2-5; CDR3 protein: CASSLRTRGETQYF; CDR3 DNA: TGTGCCAGCAGCCTTCGGACTAGGGGTGAGACCCAGTACTTC
D gene: TRBD1; V gene: TRBV18; clone size: many; J gene: TRBJ2-1; CDR3 protein: CASSPGTGWGNEQFF; CDR3 DNA: TGTGCCAGCTCACCAGGGACAGGGTGGGGCAATGAGCAGTTCTTC
D gene: TRBD1; V gene: TRBV28; clone size: many; J gene: TRBJ1-1; CDR3 protein: CASSFMTGPVTEAFF; CDR3 DNA: TGTGCCAGCAGTTTTATGACAGGGCCCGTCACTGAAGCTTTCTTT
D gene: .; V gene: TRBV9; clone size: many; J gene: TRBJ1-3; CDR3 protein: CASSVQGTGNTIYF; CDR3 DNA: TGTGCCAGCAGCGTACAAGGAACTGGAAACACCATATATTTT
D gene: .; V gene: TRBV30; clone size: many; J gene: TRBJ1-6; CDR3 protein: CAWSILRTNSPLHF; CDR3 DNA: TGTGCCTGGAGTATTCTCCGGACTAATTCACCCCTCCACTTT
D gene: .; V gene: TRBV20-1; clone size: many; J gene: TRBJ2-5; CDR3 protein: CSAEQIQQGTGETQYF; CDR3 DNA: TGCAGTGCCGAGCAAATTCAACAGGGGACTGGAGAGACCCAGTACTTC
D gene: TRBD2; V gene: TRBV3-1; clone size: few; J gene: TRBJ2-5; CDR3 protein: CASSQGRLAGALGETQYF; CDR3 DNA: TGTGCCAGCAGCCAAGGTCGGCTAGCGGGGGCCTTGGGGGAGACCCAGTACTTC
D gene: .; V gene: TRBV30; clone size: many; J gene: TRBJ2-1; CDR3 protein: CAWKRETGASNEQFF; CDR3 DNA: TGTGCCTGGAAACGGGAGACAGGAGCTTCTAATGAGCAGTTCTTC
D gene: .; V gene: TRBV6-1; clone size: .; J gene: TRBJ1-2; CDR3 protein: CASKEQVSGYTF; CDR3 DNA: TGTGCCAGCAAAGAACAGGTCAGCGGCTACACCTTC
D gene: TRBD1; V gene: TRBV20-1; clone size: many; J gene: TRBJ1-5; CDR3 protein: CSASRTGEPQHF; CDR3 DNA: TGCAGTGCTAGCCGGACAGGGGAGCCCCAGCATTTT
D gene: .; V gene: TRBV15; clone size: many; J gene: TRBJ2-4; CDR3 protein: CATSRDLEDFQYF; CDR3 DNA: TGTGCCACCAGCAGAGATCTGGAGGATTTTCAGTACTTC
D gene: TRBD1; V gene: TRBV28; clone size: many; J gene: TRBJ1-6; CDR3 protein: CASSFSPGQGASTSPLHF; CDR3 DNA: TGTGCCAGCAGTTTCTCCCCCGGACAGGGGGCATCGACTTCACCCCTCCACTTT
D gene: .; V gene: TRBV15; clone size: many; J gene: TRBJ2-1; CDR3 protein: CATSSDPSSLNEQFF; CDR3 DNA: TGTGCCACCAGCTCCGACCCGAGCAGCTTAAATGAGCAGTTCTTC